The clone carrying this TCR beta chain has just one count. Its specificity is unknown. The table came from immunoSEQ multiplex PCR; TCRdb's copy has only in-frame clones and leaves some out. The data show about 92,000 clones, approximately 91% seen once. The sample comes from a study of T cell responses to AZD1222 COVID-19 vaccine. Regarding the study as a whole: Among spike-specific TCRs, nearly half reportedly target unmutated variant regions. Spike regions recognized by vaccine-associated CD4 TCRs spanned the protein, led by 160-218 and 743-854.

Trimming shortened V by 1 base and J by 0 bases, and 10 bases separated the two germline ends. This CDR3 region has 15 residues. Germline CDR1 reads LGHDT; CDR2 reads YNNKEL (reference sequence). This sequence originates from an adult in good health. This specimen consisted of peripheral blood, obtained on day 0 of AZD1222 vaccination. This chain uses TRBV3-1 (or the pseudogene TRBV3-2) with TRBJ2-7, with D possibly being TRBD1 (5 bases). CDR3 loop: CASSQGGTSSYEQYF. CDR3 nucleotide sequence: TGTGCCAGCAGCCAAGGGGGCACGAGCTCCTACGAGCAGTACTTC.